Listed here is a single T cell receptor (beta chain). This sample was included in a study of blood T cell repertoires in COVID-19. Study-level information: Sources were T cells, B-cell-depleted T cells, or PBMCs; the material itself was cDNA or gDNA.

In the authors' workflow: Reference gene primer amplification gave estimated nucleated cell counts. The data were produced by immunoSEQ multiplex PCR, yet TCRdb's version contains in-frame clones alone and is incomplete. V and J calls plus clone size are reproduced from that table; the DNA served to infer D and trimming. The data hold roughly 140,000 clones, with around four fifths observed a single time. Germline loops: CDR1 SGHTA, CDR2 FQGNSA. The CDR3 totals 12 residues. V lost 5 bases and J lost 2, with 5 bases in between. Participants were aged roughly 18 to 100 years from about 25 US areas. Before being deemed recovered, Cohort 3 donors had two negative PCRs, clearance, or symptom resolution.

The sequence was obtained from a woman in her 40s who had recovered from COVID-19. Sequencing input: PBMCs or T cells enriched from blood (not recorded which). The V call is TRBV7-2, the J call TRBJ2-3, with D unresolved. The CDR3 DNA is TGTGCCAGCAGCAGCTACACAGATACGCAGTATTTT. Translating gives CASSSYTDTQYF.